These T cell receptor beta chains were read from a single sample in a study of persistence of HIV-infected CD4 T cells. Profiled with immunoSEQ multiplex PCR; TCRdb holds only in-frame clones, not every one. In the table there are around 35,000 clones, around 80% of which are singletons. These receptors' targets are unknown. The input for sequencing was CD4+ T cells sorted from PBMCs after approximately 19-hour stimulation, taken from a patient who received antiretroviral therapy. The receptors derive from an adult man with HIV who was CMV-seropositive. Both conserved end residues are part of each CDR3. D genes are given only for firm matches. A clone size is listed for some rows: how often the clone was seen (once, few, many), or a class if it is expanded.

d_gene	v_gene	abundance	j_gene	len	CDR3nt	CDR3aa
TRBD1	TRBV7-3	.	TRBJ1-1	16	TGTGCCAGCAGCCCACAGGGGTCCCGGATGAACACTGAAGCTTTCTTT	CASSPQGSRMNTEAFF
TRBD1	TRBV7-9	.	TRBJ2-7	17	TGTGCCAGCAGCTTAGAACCATATTGGACAGGTGAATACGAGCAGTACTTC	CASSLEPYWTGEYEQYF
.	TRBV19	.	TRBJ1-1	15	TGTGCCAGTAAAAGCGGATCCCAATTGAACACTGAAGCTTTCTTT	CASKSGSQLNTEAFF
TRBD1	TRBV27	.	TRBJ1-5	16	TGTGCCAGCAGTTTACGATCCGGGACAGGGGGTCAGCCCCAGCATTTT	CASSLRSGTGGQPQHF
TRBD1	TRBV6-5	once	TRBJ1-2	13	TGTGCCAGCAGCGTGGGACAGAACTATGGCTACACCTTC	CASSVGQNYGYTF
.	TRBV6-5	.	TRBJ1-3	16	TGTGCCAGCAGTTACTCGGACGCTAGCTCTGGAAACACCATATATTTT	CASSYSDASSGNTIYF
.	TRBV18	.	TRBJ1-4	18	TGTGCCAGCTCACCTTCCTTTCAGGGGCCTGCAACTAATGAAAAACTGTTTTTT	CASSPSFQGPATNEKLFF
.	TRBV28	.	TRBJ1-2	14	TGTGCCAGCACCGTGACCCGGGCCTACAACGGCTACACCTTC	CASTVTRAYNGYTF
.	TRBV5-1	.	TRBJ2-3	14	TGCGCCAGCAGCTTGGGAGAGGGCACAGATACGCAGTATTTT	CASSLGEGTDTQYF
.	TRBV7-8	.	TRBJ1-1	13	TGTGCCAGCAGCTTAACTCGGAACACTGAAGCTTTCTTT	CASSLTRNTEAFF
.	TRBV7-3	.	TRBJ2-2	13	TGTGCCAGCAGCTTTACGGGCACCGGGGAGCTGTTTTTT	CASSFTGTGELFF
.	TRBV12-3/TRBV12-4	.	TRBJ1-1	11	TGTGCCAGCAGCCGCGACACTGAAGCTTTCTTT	CASSRDTEAFF
TRBD2	TRBV5-1	.	TRBJ2-1	16	TGCGCCCGCAGCGGGGGCGGACTAGCGGGGGAGGGTGAGCAGTTCTTC	CARSGGGLAGEGEQFF
.	TRBV7-2	.	TRBJ2-2	13	TGTGCCAGCAGCAGGGAGAACACCGGGGAGCTGTTTTTT	CASSRENTGELFF
TRBD1	TRBV5-1	once	TRBJ1-1	16	TGCGCCAGCAGCTCAGGACAGGGTGGGGTACGCGGAGGAGCTTTCTTT	CASSSGQGGVRGGAFF
.	TRBV19	few	TRBJ2-2	14	TGTGCCAGTAGTGGACAGCCGGGGGCCGGGGAGCTGTTTTTT	CASSGQPGAGELFF
TRBD1	TRBV4-1	.	TRBJ2-5	14	TGCGCCAGCAGCCAAGATCGGGGACAGGGGACCCAGTACTTC	CASSQDRGQGTQYF
.	TRBV27	.	TRBJ2-7	12	TGTGCCAGCAGAAAGAACGGGTACGAGCAGTACTTC	CASRKNGYEQYF
.	TRBV10-3	.	TRBJ1-5	14	TGTGCCATCAGTGAAGTCCTAGGGAATCAGCCCCAGCATTTT	CAISEVLGNQPQHF
TRBD1	TRBV5-4	.	TRBJ1-4	13	TGTGCCAGCAGCAAGACAGGGGATGAAAAACTGTTTTTT	CASSKTGDEKLFF
TRBD1	TRBV24-1	.	TRBJ1-4	15	TGTGCCACCAGTGATTTGGGCAGGGGGAGTGAAAAACTGTTTTTT	CATSDLGRGSEKLFF
TRBD1	TRBV7-9	.	TRBJ1-2	13	TGTGCCAGCAGCTTAGGACAGGGAGATGGCTACACCTTC	CASSLGQGDGYTF
TRBD1	TRBV7-8	.	TRBJ2-1	15	TGTGCCAGCAGCCCTAGACAGGGGGCCGAGAATGAGCAGTTCTTC	CASSPRQGAENEQFF
.	TRBV5-1	.	TRBJ1-2	12	TGCGCCAGCAGCTCAGACGGCTATGGCTACACCTTC	CASSSDGYGYTF
TRBD1	TRBV5-1	.	TRBJ1-2	16	TGCGCCAGCAGCTCCGGGGACAGGGGGCAATGGAATGGCTACACCTTC	CASSSGDRGQWNGYTF
.	TRBV6-1	.	TRBJ1-2	13	TGTGCCAGCAGTCAGGACAATTCATATGGCTACACCTTC	CASSQDNSYGYTF
.	TRBV3-1/TRBV3-2	.	TRBJ2-6	17	TGTGCCAGCAGCCAAGATCTTTCCGACTCTGGGGCCAACGTTCTGACTTTC	CASSQDLSDSGANVLTF
.	TRBV6-5	.	TRBJ1-1	15	TGTGCCAGCAGCTCATCCGGGGGGTGGAGCACTGAAGCTTTCTTT	CASSSSGGWSTEAFF
.	TRBV10-1	.	TRBJ2-2	12	TGCGCCAGCAGTGAACACACCGGGGAGCTGTTTTTT	CASSEHTGELFF
.	TRBV20-1	.	TRBJ1-1	10	TGCAGTGCTGGGCGACAGGAAGCTTTCTTT	CSAGRQEAFF
.	TRBV2	.	TRBJ1-2	12	TGTGCCAGCAGTGACAGCCTTAGTGGCTACACCTTC	CASSDSLSGYTF
.	TRBV6-2/TRBV6-3	.	TRBJ1-1	16	TGTGCCAGCAGCTCAGGACGGACGGGAGGAGGGACTGAAGCTTTCTTT	CASSSGRTGGGTEAFF
.	TRBV2	.	TRBJ2-7	14	TGTGCCAGCAGTGATTGGGGTAGCTCCTACGAGCAGTACTTC	CASSDWGSSYEQYF
TRBD1	TRBV3-1/TRBV3-2	.	TRBJ1-1	12	TGTGCCAGCAGTTCAACAGGGGATGAAGCTTTCTTT	CASSSTGDEAFF
.	TRBV6-5	.	TRBJ1-1	14	TGTGCCAGCAGTCCGGGACGGGAGTCAACTGAAGCTTTCTTT	CASSPGRESTEAFF
.	TRBV19	.	TRBJ1-6	11	TGTGCCAGTAGCGTGAATTCACCCCTCCACTTT	CASSVNSPLHF
.	TRBV7-8	.	TRBJ1-3	16	TGTGCCAGCAGCTTAGGGCGGCCTAGCTCTGGAAACACCATATATTTT	CASSLGRPSSGNTIYF
.	TRBV14	.	TRBJ1-6	13	TGTGCCAGCAGCCAAGATGGCAATTCACCCCTCCACTTT	CASSQDGNSPLHF
TRBD1	TRBV25-1	.	TRBJ1-2	12	TGTGCCAGCAGGGGACAGCTCTATGGCTACACCTTC	CASRGQLYGYTF
TRBD1	TRBV6-5	.	TRBJ1-2	15	TGTGCCAGCAGCCATTCGACAGGGACCAACTATGGCTACACCTTC	CASSHSTGTNYGYTF
.	TRBV6-5	.	TRBJ2-1	14	TGTGCCAGCACGGATCGAGGTGGCAACAATGAGCAGTTCTTC	CASTDRGGNNEQFF
TRBD1	TRBV24-1	.	TRBJ2-1	14	TGTGCCTCCTCCGGGACCCAGGGGGCGGATGAGCAGTTCTTC	CASSGTQGADEQFF
TRBD1	TRBV2	.	TRBJ2-2	15	TGTGCCAGCGAGGGGACAGCCACGAACACCGGGGAGCTGTTTTTT	CASEGTATNTGELFF
.	TRBV30	.	TRBJ1-6	15	TGTGCCTGGAGACTTCTTGGGAAAGATAATTCACCCCTCCACTTT	CAWRLLGKDNSPLHF
TRBD2	TRBV9	.	TRBJ2-2	14	TGTGCCAGCAAGGGGACTAGTTCGACCGGGGAGCTGTTTTTT	CASKGTSSTGELFF
TRBD2	TRBV7-9	.	TRBJ2-3	16	TGTGCCAGCAGCTTGGGACTAGCGGGGAGGACAGATACGCAGTATTTT	CASSLGLAGRTDTQYF
.	TRBV5-1	once	TRBJ2-7	12	TGCGCCAGCAGCTTTGACCAGCAAGAGCAGTACTTC	CASSFDQQEQYF
.	TRBV29-1	once	TRBJ2-1	15	TGCAGCGTTGATAGGGGGGGAGTAGGGGACAATGAGCAGTTCTTC	CSVDRGGVGDNEQFF
TRBD2	TRBV10-1	once	TRBJ2-3	17	TGCGCCAGCAGTGATCCGGGACTAGCGGGGGCATCAGATACGCAGTATTTT	CASSDPGLAGASDTQYF
TRBD1	TRBV5-1	once	TRBJ1-2	15	TGCGCCAGCAGCTTACAGGGGGCGATGAGCTATGGCTACACCTTC	CASSLQGAMSYGYTF
TRBD1	TRBV6-5	.	TRBJ2-2	14	TGTGCCAGCAACAGGGGGCAATACACCGGGGAGCTGTTTTTT	CASNRGQYTGELFF